Below are 18 T cell receptor beta chains sequenced from a single sample in a study of cytomegalovirus exposure and HLA in healthy donors. This table comes from immunoSEQ multiplex PCR, and its TCRdb copy is limited to in-frame clones, with some not included. The sample lists under 110,000 clones; 88% were seen once. Material: PBMCs. These receptors originate from a woman between 18 and 29 years old in good health and CMV-seropositive.

The chain has TRBV27 and TRBJ1-2; D is undetermined. Germline CDR1 MNHEY, CDR2 SMNVEV (reference sequence). The CDR3 spans 15 residues. The V gene lost 1 base and the J gene lost 8 bases, with 17 bases spanning the gap. The CDR3 loop reads CASSLYGRKIRGYTF. DNA for the CDR3: TGTGCCAGCAGTTTATATGGGAGGAAGATAAGGGGCTACACCTTC.

The chain is built from TRBV28 and TRBJ1-5, with 9 bases lining up with TRBD1. The V gene's germline CDR1 is MDHEN and CDR2 SYDVKM. The V segment lost 5 bases and the J segment 6 bases; nucleotides outside the gene matches: 5. The CDR3 has 14 amino acids. CDR3 sequence reads: CASSLHRGLQPQHF. The DNA for the CDR3 is TGTGCCAGCAGTCTACACAGGGGGCTTCAGCCCCAGCATTTT.

This chain uses TRBV28 with TRBJ2-7; 10 nucleotides line up with TRBD2. The CDR3 has 14 residues. CDR1 and CDR2 (germline): MDHEN, SYDVKM. Trimming at V came to 7 bases and at J to 4 bases, leaving 7 bases not matched to a gene. As DNA, the CDR3 is TGTGCCAGCAAGAGCGGGGGGGAGCGATACGAGCAGTACGTC. Translating it yields CASKSGGERYEQYV.

This chain connects TRBV2 to TRBJ1-2; D is possibly TRBD1 (5 bases). There are 12 residues in the CDR3. Trimming left V 6 bases short and J 7 bases short, with 12 bases between. In germline, CDR1 is SNHLY, CDR2 FYNNEI. The CDR3 region has the DNA TGTGCCAGCAGGACAGATCCTTCTGGCTACACCTTC. Its protein is CASRTDPSGYTF.

This rearrangement joins TRBV10-3 to TRBJ2-7, with D perhaps matching TRBD1 (6 bases). Germline assignment: CDR1 ENHRY and CDR2 SYGVKD. The V end lost 2 bases, the J end lost 2 bases, and 10 bases lay between the germline ends. The CDR3 sequence is 14 residues long. This CDR3 reads CAISETGPPYEQYF. The CDR3 DNA follows: TGTGCCATCAGTGAGACAGGGCCGCCCTACGAGCAGTACTTC.

The V and J genes are TRBV2 and TRBJ1-2; 9 bases are shared with TRBD1. This CDR3 spans 15 amino acids. Germline assignment: CDR1 SNHLY and CDR2 FYNNEI. The J segment lost 1 base and the V segment lost 11 bases, leaving 11 bases of the junction unmatched. The CDR3 region is CARRWTGASNYGYTF. The CDR3 DNA is TGTGCCCGGAGATGGACAGGGGCTAGTAACTATGGCTACACCTTC.

The chain joins TRBV19 to TRBJ1-5, with D hard to call. The CDR3 extends over 16 amino acids. CDR1 is LNHDA, CDR2 SQIVND, per germline (reference sequence). The V end was cut by 0 bases, the J end by 0 bases, with 9 bases between. The chain's CDR3 is CASSIDMTFSNQPQHF. CDR3 coding DNA: TGTGCCAGTAGTATAGATATGACATTTAGCAATCAGCCCCAGCATTTT. The whole variable domain, filled in from reference TRBV19 and TRBJ1-5, reads DGGITQSPKYLFRKEGQNVTLSCEQNLNHDAMYWYRQDPGQGLRLIYYSQIVNDFQKGDIAEGYSVSREKKESFPLTVTSAQKNPTAFYLCASSIDMTFSNQPQHFGDGTRLSIL.

The chain uses TRBV29-1 and TRBJ2-7; unclear D gene. This CDR3 has 13 residues. The ends were cut back, 4 bases at V and 2 bases at J, with 12 bases in the middle. CDR1 is SQVTM, CDR2 ANQGSEA, per germline. The CDR3, as DNA: TGCAGCGTTGGTCAGTCAGTCACCTACGAGCAGTACTTC. Protein: CSVGQSVTYEQYF.

This clone was seen only a few times. The chain links TRBV29-1 to TRBJ1-2; TRBD1 matches at 7 bases. The trim removed 1 base at V and 7 bases at J, leaving 3 bases unmatched. Germline values: CDR1 SQVTM, CDR2 ANQGSEA. The CDR3 consists of 12 residues. CDR3 in amino acids: CSVEGNRGGYTF. The CDR3 DNA sequence: TGCAGCGTTGAAGGGAACAGGGGTGGCTACACCTTC.

The chain is built from TRBV4-3 and TRBJ1-5; maybe TRBD1 (5 bases). The CDR3 is 17 amino acids. The germline V gene has CDR1 LGHNA and CDR2 YSLEER. V was shortened by 0 bases and J by 3 bases, with 15 bases between the two germline ends. The CDR3 loop reads CASSQDWGRWNNQPQHF. CDR3 nucleotides: TGCGCCAGCAGCCAAGATTGGGGCAGGTGGAACAATCAGCCCCAGCATTTT.

The CDR3 DNA is TGTGCCAGCAGCTCCGAGGGGGGGCCCTACAATGAGCAGTTCTTC. The encoded protein is CASSSEGGPYNEQFF. The chain carries TRBV7-6 and TRBJ2-1; weak D call: TRBD2 (7 bases). The germline gives CDR1 SGHVS, CDR2 FNYEAQ. Trimming took off 4 bases at V and 2 bases at J, with 12 bases between the two ends. CDR3 length equals 15 residues.

The CDR3 DNA sequence: TGTGCCAGCAGCCCAGGGGGATATAATTCACCCCTCCACTTT. It yields the protein CASSPGGYNSPLHF. This chain joins TRBV11-2 and TRBJ1-6, with TRBD1 identical over 7 bases. V was clipped by 5 bases and J by 4 bases; unmatched bases: 2. Germline V gene data show CDR1 as SGHAT and CDR2 as FQNNGV. CDR3 length: 14 amino acids.

The J gene is TRBJ1-6, the V gene TRBV27; D is perhaps TRBD1 (5 bases). Germline CDR1 and CDR2: MNHEY and SMNVEV (reference sequence). The ends were cut back, 6 bases at V and 10 bases at J, with 10 bases in the middle. The length of the CDR3 is 12 residues. CDR3 sequence (DNA): TGTGCCAGCAGCCAGGGTCTCTCACCCCTCCACTTT. Its translation is CASSQGLSPLHF.

This clone has just a few counts. The chain is built from TRBV18 and TRBJ1-6; 8 bases match TRBD1. The CDR3 consists of 15 residues. V shed 3 bases, J shed 7 bases, and the junction held 5 bases outside the gene matches. Germline-derived CDR1 and CDR2 are KGHSH and LQKENI. The DNA for the CDR3 is TGTGCCAGCTCACCGGGGACAGGCGAGAATTCACCCCTCCACTTT. Translation: CASSPGTGENSPLHF.

The J gene is TRBJ1-1, the V gene TRBV19; 7 positions match TRBD1. This CDR3 comprises 13 residues. The trim removed 8 bases at V and 4 bases at J, leaving 7 bases unmatched. Germline V lookup: CDR1 LNHDA, CDR2 SQIVND (reference sequence). CDR3 sequence: CASEQGMSTEAFF. CDR3 DNA sequence: TGTGCCAGTGAACAGGGGATGAGCACTGAAGCTTTCTTT.

The chain recombines TRBV2 with TRBJ2-2, with D tentatively TRBD2 (6 bases). There are 13 residues in the CDR3. V lost 7 bases to trimming and J lost 6 bases, with 12 bases between them. CDR1 SNHLY and CDR2 FYNNEI come from the germline V gene. The chain's CDR3 is CASNPGLAGELFF. For the CDR3, the DNA is TGTGCCAGCAACCCGGGACTTGCCGGGGAGCTGTTTTTT.

The gene calls are TRBV27 and TRBJ2-7; TRBD1 matches at 8 bases. CDR1 and CDR2 from the germline V gene are MNHEY and SMNVEV (reference sequence). J gave up 7 bases and V 3 bases, and 11 bases lay outside the gene matches. The CDR3 sequence is 15 residues long. CDR3 nucleotide sequence: TGTGCCAGCAGTTTTACCTTGGGAACAGGGGGGGAGCAGTACTTC. This encodes CASSFTLGTGGEQYF.

The chain combines TRBV6-4 with TRBJ2-7, with D perhaps TRBD2 (7 bases). CDR3 size: 14 residues. Germline assignment: CDR1 MRHNA and CDR2 SNTAGT. Trimming left V 6 bases short and J 3 bases short, with 15 bases between. Here the CDR3 DNA reads TGTGCCAGCAGAGGGGGGGGGCGAAACTACGAGCAGTACTTC. Residues: CASRGGGRNYEQYF.